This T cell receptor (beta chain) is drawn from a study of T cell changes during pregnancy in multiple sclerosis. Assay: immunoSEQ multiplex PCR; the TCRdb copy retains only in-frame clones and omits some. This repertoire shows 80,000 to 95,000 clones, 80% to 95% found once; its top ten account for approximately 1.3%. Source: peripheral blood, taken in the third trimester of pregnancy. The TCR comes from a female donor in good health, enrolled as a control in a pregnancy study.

The DNA of the CDR3 is TGCGCCAGCAGCGGGGGCACCATGAACACTGAAGCTTTCTTT. This gives the protein CASSGGTMNTEAFF. V and J are TRBV5-1 and TRBJ1-1, with a possible D match to TRBD1 (6 bases). V dropped 4 bases and J dropped 0 bases, with 10 bases sitting between them. This CDR3 is 14 amino acids long. Germline CDR1 SGHRS, CDR2 YFSETQ.